This T cell receptor (beta chain) derives from a study of T cells in Graves' hyperthyroidism and ophthalmopathy (dated by TCRdb to between 2018 and 2021). In terms of the full investigation: Peripheral blood was collected at initial diagnosis, before any treatment. To identify distinguishing TCR V-J signatures, a discovery cohort of around 100 patients was used, comprising 43 with Graves' ophthalmopathy and roughly 60 with stable Graves' hyperthyroidism. Whether ophthalmopathy could be predicted prospectively was tested in an independent validation cohort made up of 18 hyperthyroidism patients plus 17 patients who later progressed to ophthalmopathy. The roughly 94 discovery patients were randomly divided into training and test sets at a 7:3 ratio. In about 6 Graves' hyperthyroidism patients, the study also compared T-cell repertoires from thyroid tissue with T-cell repertoires from blood. After sampling, hyperthyroidism patients received methimazole starting at 30 mg daily, and ophthalmopathy patients received high-dose intravenous methylprednisolone. According to the paper, TCR Vbeta CDR3 sequencing was carried out on more than 120 peripheral blood samples, which came from 40 to 45 ophthalmopathy, 75 or so hyperthyroidism and some 17 progressor patients.

Graves' hyperthyroidism was defined as stable when no progression to ophthalmopathy occurred over 18 months of follow-up. Hyperthyroidism patients were aged 18 to 65 years and newly diagnosed, with disease duration of less than 2 months. Patients with uncontrolled infections, other autoimmune diseases, pregnancy or lactation were excluded. Diagnoses were based on clinical symptoms, serum thyroxine and TRAb, thyroid ultrasound and orbital computed tomography. PBMCs were isolated from about 9.1 ml of fresh peripheral blood by Ficoll-Paque density gradient centrifugation. Trizol reagent was used to extract total RNA, and RNA quality was then checked on an Agilent 2100 Bioanalyzer. What the research found in general, with its limitations: No statistical method was used to fix the sample size in advance, and group allocation was not hidden from the investigators. Blood samples also contained most of the expanded thyroid clonotypes (frequency above 0.001), which suggests that blood repertoires may reflect thyroid immune responses. Ophthalmopathy was separated from stable hyperthyroidism by a 13 V-J signature model, with around 90% sensitivity and around 81% specificity obtained in cross-validation and 80%/75% obtained in testing. In validation, progression to ophthalmopathy was predicted by the model with almost 71% sensitivity and around 75% specificity, a median of approximately 7.1 months before onset.

The TCR beta CDR3 regions were amplified from RNA transcripts. The first round of RT-PCR for the TCR CDR3 was performed with the HTBI primer set and the Qiagen OneStep RT-PCR kit. The libraries were constructed in a second round of multiplex PCR and then size-selected and purified. Sequencing of the libraries was done on an Illumina HiSeq2000 using paired-end 100 bp reads. Per the authors' processing: SOAPnuke was used to process the raw data, removing reads that contained adapters or uncalled bases, had a mean Phred below 15, or lacked an exact match to the constant primer or identifier. COPE v1.2.5 was used to merge the high-quality paired reads, and each unique nucleotide sequence was defined as a clonotype. Clonotypes were aligned to IMGT TRBV, TRBD and TRBJ reference segments using MiTCR v1.1. Analysis was restricted to V-J combinations with a frequency above 0.0001, which covered roughly 99% of repertoires. The TCS score was defined as F50 (clonal expansion) divided by E x V (chaos), with BLOSUM62-based TCRdist calculated between CDR3 peptides within each V-J. Welch's t-statistics and random forest reduced 450 to 600 V-J features to about 13, which were used in a naive Bayes classifier (R e1071). The Morisita-Horn index was used to measure how similar the thyroid and blood repertoires were. The public reads were reprocessed in TCRdb via fastp at Q25 and MiXCR, keeping in-frame beta chains. Duplicate CDR3 protein sequences are folded into a single record with the most common DNA and genes. Clone size and V and J calls follow TCRdb, not the original study. The sample profile shows 750,000 to 950,000 distinct CDR3 sequences; around 38% of them were found once. Clones ranked in the top ten supply 8.9% of the sample.

Based on the germline V gene, the CDR1 and CDR2 sequences are SGHDN and FVKESK. The cysteine opens and the phenylalanine closes a CDR3 of 14 amino acids. Only CDR3 DNA remains: 42 bases, in frame from the first base. The junction shows trimming of 0 bases on V and 4 bases on J, plus 9 bases between the germline ends. This clonotype was counted ten times or more. The clone's antigen remains unknown. Qualities for individual bases were not recorded, and no much larger clone is one base off. The receptor was isolated from a young man with Graves' hyperthyroidism. Rearrangement joined TRBV14 to TRBJ1-1; the D segment cannot be called with confidence. Sample: blood. The DNA reads as follows: TGTGCCAGCAGCCAAGATGAAGGCGGCACTGAAGCTTTCTTT. Its protein product is CASSQDEGGTEAFF.